This paragraph reports one T cell receptor beta chain. The antigen is unknown. A much larger clone is a single base away; this may be a read error. The data were obtained in a study of neurological immune-mediated disorders. Findings and caveats of the study: In HTLV-1-associated myelopathy, TCR clonal expansion was greatest, and in multiple sclerosis it was least, below healthy controls.

TCRdb independently ran MiXCR on the 5' RACE reads; one entry per CDR3 protein. The sample carries tens of thousands of distinct CDR3 sequences, 2% to 3% recorded once. Trimming removed 5 bases from V and 9 bases from J; junction bases left unmatched: 16. The length of the CDR3 is 15 residues. Germline V gives CDR1 DFQATT, CDR2 SNEGSKA (reference sequence). Sequencing was performed on PBMCs. The sequence came from a man aged 50-60 years with multiple sclerosis. The chain joins TRBV20-1 to TRBJ2-1; 7 nucleotides agree with TRBD1. CDR3 DNA sequence: TGCAGTGCTCCGCGGACAGGCAACGGTTCGGCTGAGCAGTTCTTC. As protein: CSAPRTGNGSAEQFF.